The 30 T cell receptor beta chains below were found in one sample sequenced in a study of control samples from healthy donors and cancer patients. Data came from immunoSEQ multiplex PCR; TCRdb stores just in-frame clones and leaves some out. The sample comprises 85,000 to 95,000 clones, approximately 78% of which are singletons, and around 10% rests with the top ten. The material sequenced was blood. The receptors were sampled from a woman aged 55-69 years in good health.

The chain has TRBV5-5 and TRBJ1-6; no reliable D call. Trimming took off 4 bases at V and 8 bases at J, with 16 bases between the two ends. In germline, CDR1 is SGHKS, CDR2 YYEKEE (reference sequence). This CDR3 region has 15 residues. DNA for the CDR3: TGTGCCAGCAGCCCGCGGCCCCCCTTTGATTCACCCCTCCACTTT. It encodes CASSPRPPFDSPLHF.

V usage is TRBV9 and J usage is TRBJ2-7, with TRBD2 as a possible D gene (6 bases). Germline V CDR1 and CDR2: SGDLS, YYNGEE. V lost 0 bases and J lost 0, with 7 bases in between. The CDR3 totals 14 residues. CDR3 residues: CASSVGSGSYEQYF. Written as DNA, the CDR3 is TGTGCCAGCAGCGTAGGTAGCGGCTCCTACGAGCAGTACTTC.

The J gene is TRBJ2-5, the V gene TRBV13; D is perhaps TRBD1 or TRBD2 (5 bases each). This CDR3 has 15 residues. V gave up 3 bases and J gave up 6 bases, with 17 bases separating them. Germline CDR1 reads PRHDT; CDR2 reads FYEKMQ (reference sequence). DNA of the CDR3: TGTGCCAGCAGCTTCTCCGGGACGAGGGGTCAGACCCAGTACTTC. Amino acids: CASSFSGTRGQTQYF.

The rearrangement joins TRBV29-1 to TRBJ1-1, with 9 bases matching TRBD1. In germline, CDR1 is SQVTM, CDR2 ANQGSEA. The CDR3 runs to 11 residues. With V trimmed by 5 bases and J by 8 bases, 3 bases remained unmatched. DNA for the CDR3: TGCAGCGTTCAGGGACAGGGCGAAGCTTTCTTT. Residues: CSVQGQGEAFF. The full variable domain, rest sourced from reference TRBV29-1 and TRBJ1-1, is SAVISQKPSRDICQRGTSLTIQCQVDSQVTMMFWYRQQPGQSLTLIATANQGSEATYESGFVIDKFPISRPNLTFSTLTVSNMSPEDSSIYLCSVQGQGEAFFGQGTRLTVV.

The rearrangement joins TRBV7-9 to TRBJ2-1; TRBD2 matches at 7 bases. This CDR3 region has 16 residues. The J segment lost 5 bases and the V segment lost 4 bases, leaving 11 bases of the junction unmatched. Germline V lookup: CDR1 SEHNR, CDR2 FQNEAQ (reference sequence). In DNA, the CDR3 is TGTGCCAGCAGCTCCAGGTCGCTAGCGGTGGACAATGAGCAGTTCTTC. This sequence encodes CASSSRSLAVDNEQFF.

This chain connects TRBV5-1 to TRBJ2-5, with TRBD2 identical over 8 bases. This CDR3 comprises 15 residues. The germline CDR1 and CDR2 sequences are SGHRS and YFSETQ. V shed 0 bases and J 1 base; nucleotides not matched to a gene: 2. CDR3 in DNA: TGCGCCAGCAGCTTGGGCGGGGGGCTCCAAGAGACCCAGTACTTC. Amino acid sequence: CASSLGGGLQETQYF.

This clone was found once. The rearrangement joins TRBV13 to TRBJ1-4; 8 bases agree with TRBD1. Germline CDR1 reads PRHDT; CDR2 reads FYEKMQ (reference sequence). The V segment lost 6 bases and the J segment 6 bases; nucleotides outside the gene matches: 3. The CDR3 contains 13 residues. In DNA form, the CDR3 reads TGTGCCAGCAGTTCACAGGGGGATGAAAAACTGTTTTTT. Translating it yields CASSSQGDEKLFF.

The chain links TRBV18 to TRBJ2-6; TRBD1 aligns across 7 bases. The CDR3 runs to 17 residues. CDR1 is KGHSH and CDR2 is LQKENI in the germline V gene. Trimming took 3 bases from V and 0 from J; bases not matched to a gene: 5. CDR3 sequence reads: CASSPWGQSSGANVLTF. CDR3 nucleotide sequence: TGTGCCAGCTCACCGTGGGGACAGAGCTCTGGGGCCAACGTCCTGACTTTC.

This clone was seen a few times. This rearrangement joins TRBV2 to TRBJ1-2, with 11 positions matching TRBD1. The CDR3 sequence is 14 residues long. The junction had 7 bases not matched to a gene; V was cut back by 9 bases and J by 4 bases. Germline V gene sequence: CDR1 SNHLY, CDR2 FYNNEI. The CDR3 nucleotides read TGTGCCAGTACCGGACAGGGGGCAATCTATGGCTACACCTTC. Translating it yields CASTGQGAIYGYTF.

This clone was counted ten times or more. The chain carries TRBV5-4 and TRBJ2-2; either TRBD1 or TRBD2 may supply D (6 bases each). The CDR3 is 15 residues long. Trimming shortened V by 4 bases and J by 5 bases, and 15 bases separated the two germline ends. Germline V gives CDR1 SGHNT, CDR2 YYREEE (reference sequence). The CDR3 DNA reads TGTGCCAGCAGCGAAGAGGGGGGACGTACCGGGGAGCTGTTTTTT. Protein: CASSEEGGRTGELFF. Filled out from reference TRBV5-4 and TRBJ2-2, the complete variable domain reads ETGVTQSPTHLIKTRGQQVTLRCSSQSGHNTVSWYQQALGQGPQFIFQYYREEENGRGNFPPRFSGLQFPNYSSELNVNALELDDSALYLCASSEEGGRTGELFFGEGSRLTVL.

The V call is TRBV18, the J call TRBJ2-2, with 8 bases aligning to TRBD1. The CDR3 extends over 16 amino acids. Trimming cost V 5 bases and J 0 bases; bases outside gene matches: 5. CDR1 is KGHSH, CDR2 LQKENI, per germline. The CDR3 nucleotides are TGTGCCAGCTCATCGGGACAGGATGCGAACACCGGGGAGCTGTTTTTT. This codes for CASSSGQDANTGELFF. The entire variable domain, with the rest obtained from reference TRBV18 and TRBJ2-2, is as follows: NAGVMQNPRHLVRRRGQEARLRCSPMKGHSHVYWYRQLPEEGLKFMVYLQKENIIDESGMPKERFSAEFPKEGPSILRIQQVVRGDSAAYFCASSSGQDANTGELFFGEGSRLTVL.

The chain employs TRBV18 and TRBJ1-1; maybe TRBD1 (5 bases). The CDR3 extends over 16 amino acids. V lost 6 bases to trimming and J lost 2 bases, with 19 bases between them. Germline V gene data show CDR1 as KGHSH and CDR2 as LQKENI. The CDR3 is CASSPLRGRANTEAFF. Written as DNA, the CDR3 is TGTGCCAGCTCCCCTTTGAGGGGCAGGGCAAACACTGAAGCTTTCTTT.

The chain is built from TRBV7-9 and TRBJ1-2; D gene uncertain. Trimming took 5 bases from V and 4 from J, leaving 14 bases between them. This CDR3 region has 14 residues. Germline assignment: CDR1 SEHNR and CDR2 FQNEAQ (reference sequence). The CDR3 bases are TGTGCCAGCAGCGAGGACCCCCATCCCTATGGCTACACCTTC. Amino acids: CASSEDPHPYGYTF. The whole variable domain, filled in from reference TRBV7-9 and TRBJ1-2, reads DTGVSQNPRHKITKRGQNVTFRCDPISEHNRLYWYRQTLGQGPEFLTYFQNEAQLEKSRLLSDRFSAERPKGSFSTLEIQRTEQGDSAMYLCASSEDPHPYGYTFGSGTRLTVV.

The chain carries TRBV5-1 and TRBJ1-3; 8 bases are a match to TRBD1. Germline CDR1 SGHRS, CDR2 YFSETQ. The CDR3 length is 16 residues. The V and J ends lost 4 bases and 0 bases, in that order; junction bases with no gene match: 6. Here the CDR3 reads CASSHQGANSGNTIYF. The CDR3 nucleotides read TGCGCCAGCAGCCATCAGGGGGCGAACTCTGGAAACACCATATATTTT.

This clone was seen once. This chain joins TRBV28 and TRBJ1-6; maybe TRBD1 (5 bases). Trimming cost V 7 bases and J 9 bases, with 22 bases left between them. Germline assignment: CDR1 MDHEN and CDR2 SYDVKM. The CDR3 is made up of 16 amino acids. CDR3 bases: TGTGCCAGCAACCGGACACCGGGCGGGTTCAGTTCACCCCTCCACTTT. This sequence encodes CASNRTPGGFSSPLHF.

V gene TRBV10-3 combines with J gene TRBJ2-5, with 9 nucleotides matching TRBD1. V dropped 5 bases and J dropped 1; count of bases not matched to a gene: 2. The CDR3 spans 14 residues. The germline gives CDR1 ENHRY, CDR2 SYGVKD. CDR3 region: CAISPTGGQETQYF. CDR3 DNA: TGTGCCATCAGTCCGACAGGGGGCCAAGAGACCCAGTACTTC.

This clone was counted once. The chain couples TRBV6-6 to TRBJ2-7; 9 nucleotides align to TRBD2. CDR3 size: 14 residues. Trimming took 6 bases from V and 5 from J; bases not matched to a gene: 8. Germline CDR1 reads MNHNY; CDR2 reads SVGAGI (reference sequence). CDR3 coding DNA: TGTGCCAGCAGACCACCCGGGACTAGCAACGAGCAGTACTTC. Translating it yields CASRPPGTSNEQYF.

Concerning this clone itself: Other DNA sequences in this sample translate to the same CDR3. The J gene is TRBJ2-2, the V gene TRBV5-6; 8 nucleotides line up with TRBD1. The junction had 2 bases not matched to a gene; V was cut back by 4 bases and J by 0 bases. This CDR3 is built from 15 residues. Germline V gene sequence: CDR1 SGHDT, CDR2 YYEEEE. The CDR3 protein is CASSPGGPNTGELFF. CDR3 nucleotide sequence: TGTGCCAGCAGCCCAGGGGGCCCGAACACCGGGGAGCTGTTTTTT.

The rearrangement joins TRBV28 to TRBJ1-5; D remains ambiguous. CDR3 length equals 14 residues. Germline V gene sequence: CDR1 MDHEN, CDR2 SYDVKM. The germline V and J ends were trimmed by 1 base and 2 bases, with 6 bases remaining between them. The CDR3 DNA follows: TGTGCCAGCAGTTTATATGGGGGCAATCAGCCCCAGCATTTT. Its translation is CASSLYGGNQPQHF.

This chain uses TRBV6-5 with TRBJ1-2; maybe TRBD1 (6 bases). Deletions cut 9 bases from V and 4 bases from J, with 21 bases between. CDR1 MNHEY and CDR2 SVGAGI come from the germline V gene. CDR3 length: 15 residues. The chain's CDR3 is CASTDGAGVIYGYTF. The CDR3, as DNA: TGTGCCAGTACCGATGGGGCAGGGGTAATCTATGGCTACACCTTC.

The chain is built from TRBV19 and TRBJ2-4, with D unresolved. CDR1 is LNHDA and CDR2 is SQIVND in the germline V gene (reference sequence). Trimming pared 2 bases from V and 5 bases from J, leaving 13 bases between. The CDR3 has 15 amino acids. CDR3 residues: CASSITPAVQNIQYF. The CDR3 DNA reads as TGTGCCAGTAGTATAACCCCGGCGGTCCAAAACATTCAGTACTTC.

The chain uses TRBV28 and TRBJ2-1, with unresolved D. This CDR3 has 13 residues. Germline V gives CDR1 MDHEN, CDR2 SYDVKM. Trimming took 8 bases from V and 7 from J, leaving 15 bases between them. The CDR3 nucleotides read TGTGCCAGCGGATTAGAAGCCTCTAATGAGCAGTTCTTC. This gives the protein CASGLEASNEQFF.

This chain connects TRBV18 to TRBJ2-5; 11 bases match TRBD2. V lost 1 base, J lost 5 bases, and 6 bases stayed unmatched. This CDR3 spans 16 amino acids. Germline CDR1 reads KGHSH; CDR2 reads LQKENI. The CDR3 sequence: CASSPRLAGGRETQYF. The CDR3 DNA is TGTGCCAGCTCACCACGGCTAGCGGGAGGTCGGGAGACCCAGTACTTC.

This clone was observed a single time. The rearrangement uses TRBV6-5 and TRBJ2-7; TRBD1 matches at 9 bases. Germline V gives CDR1 MNHEY, CDR2 SVGAGI. The CDR3 runs 14 residues. V lost 7 bases and J lost 5; bases outside the gene matches: 9. The CDR3 nucleotides are TGTGCCAGCAAGTCAGACAGGGGGTCCAACGAGCAGTACTTC. The encoded protein is CASKSDRGSNEQYF.

This rearrangement joins TRBV9 to TRBJ2-3; D unresolved. The CDR3 loop spans 15 amino acids. Trimming took 0 bases from V and 2 from J, leaving 10 bases between them. Germline CDR1 is SGDLS and CDR2 is YYNGEE. The CDR3 nucleotides are TGTGCCAGCAGCGTAGGTCCCAGTGTCACAGATACGCAGTATTTT. Its translation is CASSVGPSVTDTQYF.

The chain joins TRBV3-1 (or the pseudogene TRBV3-2) to TRBJ1-2; D uncertain. Germline V gives CDR1 LGHDT, CDR2 YNNKEL (reference sequence). The CDR3 loop spans 15 amino acids. Trimming took off 0 bases at V and 0 bases at J, with 8 bases between the two ends. The CDR3 spells CASSQEYRSNYGYTF. DNA of the CDR3: TGTGCCAGCAGCCAAGAGTACAGATCTAACTATGGCTACACCTTC.

This rearrangement joins TRBV12-2 to TRBJ2-5; TRBD2 was called by the table and not checked on the DNA. TRBV12-2 is reported as a pseudogene. CDR3 length: 15 residues. CDR3 sequence reads: CASRLIGEHQETQYF. For the CDR3, the DNA is TGTGCAAGTCGCCTAATCGGGGAGCACCAAGAGACCCAGTACTTC.

CDR3: CASSVTRDSYNEQFF. As DNA, the CDR3 is TGTGCCAGCAGCGTAACCCGGGACAGCTACAATGAGCAGTTCTTC. This chain joins TRBV11-2 and TRBJ2-1; 7 positions match TRBD1. V shed 5 bases, J shed 3 bases, and the junction held 7 bases outside the gene matches. Germline V gene lookup returns CDR1 SGHAT and CDR2 FQNNGV. CDR3 length: 15 amino acids.

This clone was found a few times. This rearrangement joins TRBV27 to TRBJ1-2; 7 positions match TRBD1. The CDR3 runs to 16 residues. CDR1 and CDR2 (germline): MNHEY, SMNVEV (reference sequence). The ends lost 4 bases at V and 4 bases at J; junction bases unmatched: 12. CDR3 DNA sequence: TGTGCCAGCAGTTCCTTTCTCAGGGACAGCAGCTATGGCTACACCTTC. Translation: CASSSFLRDSSYGYTF.

This clone was seen more than once but under ten times. The chain combines TRBV6-2 or TRBV6-3 with TRBJ1-4; TRBD1 matches at 7 bases. CDR1 MNHEY and CDR2 SVGEGT come from the germline V gene. V dropped 6 bases and J dropped 8; count of bases not matched to a gene: 12. The CDR3 contains 15 residues. Here the CDR3 DNA reads TGTGCCAGCAGCACGACAGGGATCGTGGTAGAAAAACTGTTTTTT. Its translation: CASSTTGIVVEKLFF.